The 24 T cell receptor beta chains below were found in one sample sequenced in a study of CD4 T cells in relation to SARS-CoV-2 and coronaviruses. Before the COVID-19 pandemic, during about 2010-2018, CD4+ T cells were taken from unexposed donors. CD4+ T cells were isolated from the cells after about nine days of culture. What these receptors recognize is not known. The repertoire was sequenced with immunoSEQ multiplex PCR; TCRdb's copy has only in-frame clones and lacks some. The profile shows about 19,000 clones, 60% to 80% of them singletons. The sample consisted of CD4+ T cells from PBMCs, cultured in vitro. The receptors stem from a human donor in good health.

The rearrangement links TRBV30 to TRBJ1-2; D not resolved. V was clipped by 8 bases and J by 5 bases, with 12 bases between them. Germline CDR1 and CDR2: GTSNPN and SVGIG (reference sequence). This CDR3 comprises 11 residues. The CDR3 nucleotides read TGTGCCCAAAGGGCAGTTTATGGCTACACCTTC. Translated: CAQRAVYGYTF.

This chain connects TRBV24-1 to TRBJ2-5, with 11 nucleotides matching TRBD2. This CDR3 contains 15 residues. CDR1 KGHDR and CDR2 SFDVKD come from the germline V gene. V lost 9 bases, J lost 0 bases, and 5 bases stayed unmatched. CDR3 residues: CATGGLAADQETQYF. CDR3 bases: TGTGCCACCGGGGGACTAGCGGCAGACCAAGAGACCCAGTACTTC.

The V gene is TRBV7-9, the J gene TRBJ2-7; 9 nucleotides align to TRBD2. V trimming: 1 base; J trimming: 5 bases; junction bases outside the gene matches: 12. The CDR3 sequence is 17 residues long. Germline V gene data show CDR1 as SEHNR and CDR2 as FQNEAQ (reference sequence). The CDR3 loop is CASSLGVGREGGNEQYF. The CDR3 nucleotides read TGTGCCAGCAGCTTAGGGGTCGGGCGGGAGGGCGGCAACGAGCAGTACTTC.

This clone occurred once. CDR3 DNA sequence: TGTGCCAGCAGCAGGGACTACACAGATACGCAGTATTTT. It yields the protein CASSRDYTDTQYF. The gene calls are TRBV7-3 and TRBJ2-3; TRBD2 aligns across 7 bases. The germline V gene has CDR1 SGHTA and CDR2 FQGTGA. The length of the CDR3 is 13 residues. V shed 5 bases, J shed 2 bases, and the junction held 1 base outside the gene matches.

In this sample, this clone turned up once. The chain recombines TRBV27 with TRBJ2-5, with 10 bases fitting TRBD2. The CDR3 has 19 residues. CDR1 is MNHEY, CDR2 SMNVEV, per germline (reference sequence). V was clipped by 2 bases and J by 2 bases; unmatched bases: 14. The chain's CDR3 is CASSLHDRVLTSGQETQYF. The CDR3 coding sequence is TGTGCCAGCAGTTTACACGACAGGGTCCTGACTAGCGGGCAAGAGACCCAGTACTTC.

The chain employs TRBV6-5 and TRBJ1-5, with D perhaps TRBD1 (5 bases). The germline gives CDR1 MNHEY, CDR2 SVGAGI. This CDR3 has 13 amino acids. V lost 6 bases to trimming and J lost 3 bases, with 9 bases between them. CDR3 in DNA: TGTGCCAGCAGGGGGACCGTCAATCAGCCCCAGCATTTT. Its protein product is CASRGTVNQPQHF.

This chain links TRBV7-9 with TRBJ1-5; D remains unclear. V was pared by 6 bases and J by 4 bases, with 10 bases between. In germline, CDR1 is SEHNR, CDR2 FQNEAQ (reference sequence). CDR3 size: 13 residues. This chain's CDR3 is CASSRLGNQPQHF. The DNA of the CDR3 is TGTGCCAGCAGTCGGCTTGGGAATCAGCCCCAGCATTTT.

The chain is built from TRBV3-1 (or the pseudogene TRBV3-2) and TRBJ1-2; D remains ambiguous. This CDR3 has 16 amino acids. CDR1 and CDR2 from the germline V gene are LGHDT and YNNKEL (reference sequence). The germline V and J ends were trimmed by 1 base and 1 base, with 13 bases remaining between them. The CDR3 here is CASSQGDGNYNYGYTF. The CDR3 coding sequence is TGTGCCAGCAGCCAAGGTGATGGCAACTATAACTATGGCTACACCTTC.

The rearrangement links TRBV21-1 to TRBJ2-1; the D call of TRBD2 is as the table states it, not checked on the DNA. TRBV21-1 is a pseudogene locus. The CDR3 length is 15 residues. In DNA, the CDR3 is TGTGCCAGCAGCAAAAGGACTCTTAAACACAATGAGCAGTTCTTC. This sequence encodes CASSKRTLKHNEQFF.

The chain uses TRBV5-8 and TRBJ1-4; a weak D match, TRBD1 (6 bases). V lost 3 bases to trimming and J lost 8 bases, with 14 bases between them. The CDR3 sequence is 14 residues long. CDR1 and CDR2 (germline): SGHTS, YDEGEE. Here the CDR3 reads CASSWGRMGEKLFF. In DNA form, the CDR3 reads TGTGCCAGCAGCTGGGGGCGGATGGGGGAAAAACTGTTTTTT.

This chain joins TRBV7-9 and TRBJ2-5, with unresolved D. There are 14 residues in the CDR3. Trimming removed 1 base from V and 1 base from J, with 7 bases in between. Per the germline V gene, CDR1 is SEHNR and CDR2 is FQNEAQ (reference sequence). CDR3 in DNA: TGTGCCAGCAGCTTAGTACCCGCCCAAGAGACCCAGTACTTC. As protein: CASSLVPAQETQYF.

This rearrangement joins TRBV7-6 to TRBJ2-1; D tentatively reads TRBD1 or TRBD2 (7 bases each). Trimming cost V 1 base and J 4 bases, with 11 bases left between them. The CDR3 is 15 amino acids. Germline values: CDR1 SGHVS, CDR2 FNYEAQ. The CDR3 bases are TGTGCCAGCAGCTTAGGGCAGGGGGGGTACAATGAGCAGTTCTTC. Amino acids: CASSLGQGGYNEQFF.

The rearrangement joins TRBV19 to TRBJ1-2; D call uncertain. The V and J ends lost 8 bases and 4 bases respectively, with 8 bases between them. The CDR3 runs 11 residues. The germline gives CDR1 LNHDA, CDR2 SQIVND (reference sequence). CDR3 region: CASWSGYGYTF. Here the CDR3 DNA reads TGTGCCAGTTGGTCGGGCTATGGCTACACCTTC. The full variable domain, completed using reference TRBV19 and TRBJ1-2, is DGGITQSPKYLFRKEGQNVTLSCEQNLNHDAMYWYRQDPGQGLRLIYYSQIVNDFQKGDIAEGYSVSREKKESFPLTVTSAQKNPTAFYLCASWSGYGYTFGSGTRLTVV.

This chain joins TRBV18 and TRBJ2-7; D gene ambiguous. Germline CDR1 is KGHSH and CDR2 is LQKENI. CDR3 length: 12 residues. Between the trimmed V and J ends, which lost 3 bases and 0 bases, there was a span of 3 bases. CDR3 region: CASSPSSYEQYF. The CDR3 DNA reads TGTGCCAGCTCACCTAGCTCCTACGAGCAGTACTTC.

This CDR3 is CASRPGTDQETQYF. DNA of the CDR3: TGTGCCAGCAGACCCGGGACGGACCAAGAGACCCAGTACTTC. The chain uses TRBV2 and TRBJ2-5; either TRBD1 or TRBD2 may supply D (5 bases each). V was cut by 6 bases and J by 0 bases, with 11 bases left in between. The CDR3 has 14 amino acids. Germline V lookup: CDR1 SNHLY, CDR2 FYNNEI.

The V call is TRBV30, the J call TRBJ2-5; 8 nucleotides agree with TRBD2. The CDR3 runs 14 residues. V dropped 4 bases and J dropped 6; count of bases not matched to a gene: 10. The germline V gene has CDR1 GTSNPN and CDR2 SVGIG (reference sequence). This CDR3 reads CAWNGGVRIQTQYF. The CDR3 DNA follows: TGTGCCTGGAACGGGGGGGTCCGAATACAGACCCAGTACTTC.

V usage is TRBV19 and J usage is TRBJ1-5, with D unresolved. The germline CDR1 and CDR2 sequences are LNHDA and SQIVND (reference sequence). The CDR3 contains 13 residues. Trimming pared 6 bases from V and 3 bases from J, leaving 9 bases between. The CDR3: CASSPGLNQPQHF. The CDR3 DNA is TGTGCCAGTAGCCCGGGCCTCAATCAGCCCCAGCATTTT.

The chain is built from TRBV5-4 and TRBJ1-4, with TRBD1 matching 7 bases. Germline-derived CDR1 and CDR2 are SGHNT and YYREEE (reference sequence). V lost 0 bases to trimming and J lost 8 bases; unmatched junction nucleotides: 7. CDR3 length: 15 amino acids. In DNA form, the CDR3 reads TGTGCCAGCAGCTTGGCCGAGGGGGCGGCCGAAAAACTGTTTTTT. Amino acids: CASSLAEGAAEKLFF.

Written as DNA, the CDR3 is TGTGCCAGCAGCCAAGATCGGCAAGCGGGGTTCGAGCAGTACTTC. It yields the protein CASSQDRQAGFEQYF. The chain is built from TRBV4-2 and TRBJ2-7; 7 bases map to TRBD2. This CDR3 has 15 amino acids. After removal of 0 bases from V and 6 bases from J, the junction contained 8 bases not matched to a gene. Germline assignment: CDR1 LGHNA and CDR2 YNFKEQ.

The chain uses TRBV19 and TRBJ2-1; TRBD2 matches 8 bases. The CDR3 length is 15 residues. Germline V gives CDR1 LNHDA, CDR2 SQIVND (reference sequence). V trimming: 4 bases; J trimming: 5 bases; junction bases outside the gene matches: 7. The CDR3 bases are TGTGCCAGTAGTAGTAGCGGGAATGACGACAATGAGCAGTTCTTC. This codes for CASSSSGNDDNEQFF.

The rearrangement uses TRBV5-6 and TRBJ2-1; 7 nucleotides match TRBD1. The ends lost 4 bases at V and 6 bases at J; junction bases unmatched: 10. Germline V gene lookup returns CDR1 SGHDT and CDR2 YYEEEE. This CDR3 is built from 15 residues. CDR3 residues: CASSTAPTGFNEQFF. DNA of the CDR3: TGTGCCAGCAGCACCGCCCCGACAGGGTTCAATGAGCAGTTCTTC.

The chain has TRBV19 and TRBJ1-5; maybe TRBD1 (6 bases). Germline V lookup: CDR1 LNHDA, CDR2 SQIVND (reference sequence). The V end lost 3 bases, the J end lost 6 bases, and 18 bases lay between the germline ends. CDR3 length equals 16 residues. CDR3 nucleotide sequence: TGTGCCAGTAGTATCCACCGGGGGACAAGAAGTCAGCCCCAGCATTTT. Protein sequence: CASSIHRGTRSQPQHF.

A few counts support this clone. The V call is TRBV3-1 (or the pseudogene TRBV3-2), the J call TRBJ1-1, with D tentatively TRBD1 (6 bases). V was clipped by 6 bases and J by 0 bases, with 14 bases between them. The germline CDR1 and CDR2 sequences are LGHDT and YNNKEL (reference sequence). The CDR3 runs to 15 residues. CDR3 sequence reads: CASRKDSPMNTEAFF. CDR3 DNA: TGTGCCAGCAGGAAGGACAGTCCAATGAACACTGAAGCTTTCTTT.

V and J are TRBV7-3 and TRBJ1-3, with a weak D call TRBD1 (5 bases). Germline loops: CDR1 SGHTA, CDR2 FQGTGA. The V end lost 5 bases, the J end lost 0 bases, and 17 bases lay between the germline ends. This CDR3 has 17 residues. In nucleotides, the CDR3 is TGTGCCAGCAGCCCGGGACCCCCGGAGAGCTCTGGAAACACCATATATTTT. This gives the protein CASSPGPPESSGNTIYF.